This T cell receptor beta chain was found in a study of cytomegalovirus exposure and HLA in healthy donors. A multiplex PCR was run with 60 Vbeta primers and 13 Jbeta primers. The assay was immunoSEQ multiplex PCR, and TCRdb's table has in-frame clones only and misses some. Here the sample spans around 140,000 clones, around 78% being singletons. In the case of this clone: One junction end disagrees with the germline gene, perhaps due to a read error.

The CDR3 loop spans 13 amino acids. Germline CDR1 and CDR2: MDHEN and SYDVKM. The specimen was PBMCs. This receptor was taken from a woman aged 40 to 55 in good health and CMV-seropositive. The J gene is TRBJ2-7, the V gene TRBV28, with 10 nucleotides matching TRBD2. The CDR3 loop is CASSTAPSGRLHF. The CDR3, as DNA: TGTGCCAGCAGTACAGCCCCTAGCGGGAGACTCCACTTC.